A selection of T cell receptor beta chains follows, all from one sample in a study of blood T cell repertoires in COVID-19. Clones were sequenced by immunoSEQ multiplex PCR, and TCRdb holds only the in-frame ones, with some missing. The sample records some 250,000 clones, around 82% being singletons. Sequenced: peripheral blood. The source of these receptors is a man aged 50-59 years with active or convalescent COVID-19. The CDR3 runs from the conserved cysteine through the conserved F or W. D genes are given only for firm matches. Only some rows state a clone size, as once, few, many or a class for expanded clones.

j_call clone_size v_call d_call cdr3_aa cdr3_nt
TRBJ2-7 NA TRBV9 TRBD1 CASSKGQDTYEQYF TGTGCCAGCAGCAAGGGACAGGACACCTACGAGCAGTACTTC
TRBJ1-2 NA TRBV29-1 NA CSVEEQRAPNYGYTF TGCAGCGTTGAAGAGCAGAGGGCCCCTAACTATGGCTACACCTTC
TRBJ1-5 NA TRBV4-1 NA CASSQGQVGNQPQHF TGCGCCAGCAGCCAAGGACAGGTGGGCAATCAGCCCCAGCATTTT
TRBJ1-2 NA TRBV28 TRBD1 CASSLIGGAFGYTF TGTGCCAGCAGTTTAATAGGGGGCGCGTTTGGCTACACCTTC
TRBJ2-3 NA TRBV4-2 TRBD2 CASSRIAPSGGPDTQYF TGTGCCAGCAGCCGGATTGCCCCTAGCGGGGGTCCAGATACGCAGTATTTT
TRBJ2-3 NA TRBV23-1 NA CASSHSLDTQYF TGCGCCAGCAGTCATTCATTAGATACGCAGTATTTT
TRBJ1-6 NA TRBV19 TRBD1 CASSIVMGTGYPLHF TGTGCCAGTAGTATAGTTATGGGGACAGGGTATCCCCTCCACTTT
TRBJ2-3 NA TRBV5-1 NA CASSARGDLFTDTQYF TGCGCCAGCAGCGCCAGGGGAGACCTCTTCACAGATACGCAGTATTTT
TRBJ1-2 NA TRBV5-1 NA CASSPSDTLYGYTF TGCGCCAGCAGCCCCTCCGACACCCTCTATGGCTACACCTTC
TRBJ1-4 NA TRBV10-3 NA CATQDRENEKLFF TGTGCCACCCAGGACAGAGAAAATGAAAAACTGTTTTTT
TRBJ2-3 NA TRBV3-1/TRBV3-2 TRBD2 CASSQEFSGGVDTQYF TGTGCCAGCAGCCAAGAATTTAGCGGGGGGGTGGATACGCAGTATTTT
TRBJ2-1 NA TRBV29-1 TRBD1 CSVDRQGYEQFF TGCAGCGTGGACAGGCAAGGGTATGAGCAGTTCTTC
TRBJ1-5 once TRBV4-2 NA CASSQDRDQPQHF TGTGCCAGCAGCCAAGATCGTGATCAGCCCCAGCATTTT
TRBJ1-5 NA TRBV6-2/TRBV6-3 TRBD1 CASSQDRGAGPQHF TGTGCCAGCAGCCAGGACAGGGGTGCGGGGCCCCAGCATTTT
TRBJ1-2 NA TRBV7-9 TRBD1 CASSSETGGRDYGYTF TGTGCCAGCAGCTCGGAAACAGGGGGCAGGGACTATGGCTACACCTTC
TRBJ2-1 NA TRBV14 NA CASSHPHSYNEQFF TGTGCCAGCAGCCACCCCCACTCCTACAATGAGCAGTTCTTC
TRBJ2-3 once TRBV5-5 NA CASSLRSGSDTQYF TGTGCCAGCAGCTTAAGGTCAGGGTCGGATACGCAGTATTTT
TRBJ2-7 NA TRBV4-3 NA CASSQELLRDEQYF TGCGCCAGCAGCCAAGAGTTGCTCAGGGACGAGCAGTACTTC
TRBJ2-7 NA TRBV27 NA CASSERHSYEQYF TGTGCCAGCAGTGAAAGACACTCCTACGAGCAGTACTTC
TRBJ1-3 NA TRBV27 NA CASSTRQSGNTIYF TGTGCCAGCAGTACCAGACAGTCTGGAAACACCATATATTTT
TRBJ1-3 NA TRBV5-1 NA CASSSPSGNTIYF TGCGCCAGCAGCTCTCCCTCGGGAAACACCATATATTTT
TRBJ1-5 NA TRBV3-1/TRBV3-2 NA CASSQDTGLQPQHF TGTGCCAGCAGCCAAGACACAGGGTTACAGCCCCAGCATTTT
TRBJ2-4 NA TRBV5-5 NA CASSSGVGVAKNIQYF TGTGCCAGCAGCTCGGGGGTTGGGGTAGCCAAAAACATTCAGTACTTC
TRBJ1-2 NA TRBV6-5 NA CASRPVWDSNYGYTF TGTGCCAGCAGGCCTGTCTGGGACTCTAACTATGGCTACACCTTC
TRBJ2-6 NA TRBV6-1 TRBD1 CASSGPGTAFSGANVLTF TGTGCCAGCAGTGGGCCCGGGACAGCCTTCTCTGGGGCCAACGTCCTGACTTTC
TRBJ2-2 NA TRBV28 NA CATTGANTGELFF TGTGCGACTACGGGGGCGAACACCGGGGAGCTGTTTTTT
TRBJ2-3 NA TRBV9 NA CASSHLGAGSTDTQYF TGTGCCAGCAGCCACCTGGGAGCGGGCAGCACAGATACGCAGTATTTT
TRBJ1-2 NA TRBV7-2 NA CASSPAGDYGYTF TGTGCCAGCTCTCCGGCAGGGGACTATGGCTACACCTTC
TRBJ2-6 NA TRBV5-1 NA CASTPNSGANVLTF TGCGCCAGCACCCCCAACTCTGGGGCCAACGTCCTGACTTTC
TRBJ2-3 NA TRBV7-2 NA CASSLARGSIRDTQYF TGTGCCAGCAGCTTAGCGCGCGGTAGTATACGGGATACGCAGTATTTT
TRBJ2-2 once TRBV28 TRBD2 CASSKAGGIGELFF TGTGCCAGCAGCAAAGCGGGGGGAATCGGGGAGCTGTTTTTT
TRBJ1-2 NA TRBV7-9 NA CASSLVPMTARSNYGYTF TGTGCCAGCAGCTTAGTGCCGATGACAGCGAGGTCTAACTATGGCTACACCTTC
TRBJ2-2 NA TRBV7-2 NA CASRGASPNTGELFF TGTGCCAGCAGAGGGGCGAGCCCGAACACCGGGGAGCTGTTTTTT
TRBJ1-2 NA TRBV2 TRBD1 CASSEGQGNNYGYTF TGTGCCAGCAGTGAGGGACAGGGGAATAACTATGGCTACACCTTC
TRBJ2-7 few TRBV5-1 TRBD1 CASSRQGGPYEQYF TGCGCCAGCAGCAGACAGGGGGGCCCCTACGAGCAGTACTTC
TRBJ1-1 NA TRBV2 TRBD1 CASRRPTGIVNTEAFF TGTGCCAGCAGGCGCCCGACAGGGATCGTGAACACTGAAGCTTTCTTT